This T cell receptor beta chain came from a study of PD-1 blockade in mismatch repair-deficient tumors. Study context: Enrolled about 2013-2017, patients had progressing, pretreated mismatch repair-deficient cancers of about a dozen types.

J gave up 4 bases and V 2 bases, and 5 bases lay outside the gene matches. The CDR3 runs 16 residues. CDR1 and CDR2 (germline): KGHSH, LQKENI. Method: immunoSEQ multiplex PCR; TCRdb's copy keeps in-frame clones and lacks some. There are 14,000 or so clones in the sample; around 84% occur only once, and around 1.8% lies in the top ten. The origin of this receptor is an adult with mismatch repair-deficient cancer. Material: PBMCs, obtained around 15 weeks after starting pembrolizumab. The rearrangement uses TRBV18 and TRBJ2-3, with TRBD1 matching over 11 bases. As DNA, the CDR3 is TGTGCCAGCTCACCATTCCGGGACAGGGGGTCAGATACGCAGTATTTT. This gives the protein CASSPFRDRGSDTQYF.